This TCR beta chain was recovered during a study of cytomegalovirus exposure and HLA in healthy donors (dated by TCRdb to about 2017). Study-wide context: An earlier analysis of some 620 of the donors reported 276 Gb of sequence data and about 120 million unique TCR beta sequences obtained from about 180 million T cells. Donor age, sex, ethnicity and CMV serostatus were compiled alongside the repertoire data. An early release that covered around 590 HLA-typed donors contained 250 to 350 gigabases of sequencing data and tens of millions of unique TCR sequences. The study aimed to test whether signatures of past pathogen exposure could be identified by cataloging public T cell receptors. A separate validation cohort of roughly 120 different subjects was used in addition to the 666-subject first cohort. The T cell repertoires of around 670 subjects were profiled by immunosequencing and related to cytomegalovirus serostatus. High-throughput TCR immunosequencing, statistical association of individual TCRs with disease status, and machine learning were combined to predict cytomegalovirus infection status. A later genetic analysis took genome-wide SNP genotypes for about 55% of the roughly 700 donors and used that subset as a discovery cohort. Among some 400 genotyped donors of the cohort, an average of around 240,000 unique TCR beta nucleotide sequences were sequenced per donor, roughly 20% of them non-productive. Typing coverage varied by locus: roughly 620-640 donors for A, B, C, DRB1 and DQB1; 500 to 550 for DQA1; approximately 610 for DPA1; approximately 490 for DPB1. HLA typing included class I and class II loci at four-digit resolution. The genetic ancestry cluster associated with self-reported Caucasian donors included 81% of the 398 genotyped donors. The later analysis used no new phenotypic data to find candidate immune exposures, relying instead on TCR beta sequences and their occurrence across donors. Because of strong linkage in the cohort, a few DR-DQ haplotypes were treated as single units for association and clustering. An earlier analysis of around 580 of the donors used high-throughput TCR beta sequencing to judge whether each TCR beta V gene segment behaved as functional or pseudogenic. A later analysis re-examined previously published TCR beta repertoires from more than 650 donors and added high-resolution HLA genotyping to investigate patterns of TCR occurrence. All discovery cohort repertoires had been generated using a single sequencing platform.

The paper as a whole reports these results and caveats: It was suggested by the authors that the approach could potentially be generalized to other disease states and immunological phenotypes. Sequencing depth was assumed to be roughly uniform across donors in the presence/absence analyses, though that assumption may not hold. A further reported finding was that TCR beta sequences accurately predicted the HLA-A and HLA-B alleles for most subjects in the first cohort. CMV serostatus was the only immune exposure information available for the cohort. Cytomegalovirus status was reported to be diagnosed by the classifier with high specificity and sensitivity in both the original and validation cohorts. Across donors, most TCR sequences were observed very rarely, whereas some public TCRs were present in many individuals. In a later analysis, TCR association rates were found to vary across HLA loci, with the most associated TCRs seen for DRB1 alleles and the fewest for HLA-C alleles. A total of fewer than 200 TCR beta chains were listed by the study as associated with cytomegalovirus. A few of the identified cytomegalovirus-associated TCR beta chains were confirmed in vitro to be specific for cytomegalovirus antigens. Correlated functional status among segregating V segments might reflect linkage disequilibrium, but an unknown experimental factor could not be ruled out. A cluster of highly shared sequence variants was judged likely to represent a technical artifact of the sequencing pipeline. Specific HLA alleles were associated with more than 15,000 TCR beta sequences at a false discovery rate of 0.05 in a later analysis. Compared with equally common non-associated chains, HLA-associated TCR beta chains in a later analysis were more clonally expanded and had lower generation probabilities. This cohort had only TCR beta chains sequenced, and the lack of alpha or paired-chain data limited which features could be detected. Most CMV-associated TCR beta chains appeared to be HLA-restricted in a later analysis, and the HLA associations seemed to be driven largely by CMV exposure. Several of the top co-occurrence clusters appeared to be linked to parvovirus B19, influenza, CMV and Epstein-Barr virus, according to a later analysis. Some IMGT-functional V segments, including TRBV6-2 and TRBV6-3, could not be distinguished by the 87-base-pair reads and were therefore excluded. An association between a missense DCLRE1C variant and V-gene and J-gene trimming of TCR beta chains was found in a later genetic analysis and replicated in an independent cohort. When HLA alleles, especially DR and DQ, strongly co-occurred, TCR associations were difficult to assign to individual alleles. Because some donors lacked HLA typing at each locus, the association tests relied only on the typed subset. Because counts were too low, about 17 rarely observed V segments, including chromosome 9 orphons, were excluded from the earlier analysis of several hundred of the donors. In an earlier analysis of 450 to 750 of the donors, most TCR beta V segments appeared in productive rearrangements about 90% or about 30% of the time, broadly matching IMGT annotations. In a later genetic analysis, fewer N-insertions in productive TCRs were reported among donors in an Asian-associated ancestry cluster than the approximately 670-donor mean.

The germline V gene encodes CDR1 SGHNT and CDR2 YYREEE (reference sequence). V loses 2 bases of germline sequence and J loses 4 bases, and the interval between the two ends is 7 bases. The CDR3 contains 13 residues, cysteine and phenylalanine counted. The entry retains the CDR3 DNA only, 39 bases that are in frame from base 1. Notes on this clone: What antigen it recognizes has not been identified. Base-call qualities are not available, and no considerably larger clone is one nucleotide away.

The protocol used for the library was the immunoSEQ multiplex PCR assay. For the multiplex PCR, a mixture combining 60 forward primers for TCR Vbeta segments and 13 reverse primers for TCR Jbeta segments was used. The CDR3 region of rearranged TCR beta genes was amplified from genomic DNA by a multiplex PCR assay. Amplified TCR beta libraries were sequenced as 87-base-pair reads on the Illumina HiSeq System. As for how the authors treated the data: Across the 670 or so repertoires, a later analysis counted 80 million or so unique TCR beta chains, some 11 million of which were shared by at least two donors. Raw reads were error-corrected and collapsed into unique sequences with a nearest-neighbor algorithm that merged closely related sequences to remove PCR and sequencing errors. CDR3 sequences were aligned to IMGT reference sequences to assign V, D and J gene segments. For a sequence to be retained, a match of at least six nucleotides was required to both a V gene segment and a J gene segment. Rearrangements were classified as productive when the CDR3 lacked stop codons and remained in frame with V and J, and all other rearrangements were classified as non-productive. Following IMGT convention, CDR3 was defined as the stretch from the second conserved V-encoded cysteine to the conserved J-encoded phenylalanine. The earlier analysis of about 640 of the donors excluded any sequence lacking an unambiguous match to a single V gene segment. In an earlier analysis of more than 500 of the donors, a V segment was called functional when productive rearrangements were above 56.7%, and segregating when the standard deviation between donors exceeded 5%. A statistical classification framework was built to diagnose cytomegalovirus status from the catalog of TCR beta chain sequences. A later analysis assigned V and J genes by comparing TCR nucleotide sequences with IMGT/GENE-DB human TR gene sequences. A later analysis assigned CDR3 sequences and most-parsimonious VDJ recombination scenarios with the TCRdist pipeline. A later analysis defined each TCR beta chain by its CDR3 amino acid sequence plus V-gene family, and excluded reads lacking a unique V-gene family. As a way to deal with suspected cross-contamination and a sequencing artifact, a later analysis dropped over 550 nucleotide sequences that were highly shared and had low generation probability. In a later analysis, a clonal expansion index for each public chain was calculated from normalized within-repertoire ranks of inferred template counts. Generation probabilities in a later analysis came from a VDJ recombination model fitted to out-of-frame rearrangements, and those results were checked against IGoR. A later analysis scored TCR-TCR, TCR-HLA and TCR-CMV co-occurrence with hypergeometric tests, applying a repertoire-size bias correction to TCR pairs. False discovery rates were estimated in a later analysis by permuting HLA or CMV assignments 20 times. In a later analysis, co-occurring TCRs were grouped using DBSCAN, and TCRdist sequence similarity was added for clustering within HLA-allele-positive subsets. For co-occurrence clustering, repertoires with fewer than 30,000 or more than 120,000 public chains were excluded, along with five or six repertoires with anomalous nucleotide sharing. TCRdb provides this immuneACCESS table in a form limited to in-frame rearrangements. Some clones are lacking; in checked studies, under half of them reflect an unresolved V gene, and why the rest are absent is not known. That table gives V, J and clone size, and the DNA gave D and trimming. Within this sample are roughly 150,000 clones, with around 73% of them counted one time only. The ten largest clones represent 1.5% to 2% of the sample.

The cohort comprised 666 healthy bone marrow donors. Cohort members were all nominally healthy when sampled, although unrecorded immune exposures were likely present. The donor tested CMV seronegative and was one of the 352 seronegative cohort members. Every donor gave a peripheral blood sample, and the peripheral blood mononuclear cells from that sample were used for TCR beta sequencing. Genomic DNA extraction from the blood cell samples was performed with the Qiagen DNeasy Blood Extraction Kit. This receptor was identified in a young woman in good health and CMV-seronegative. The sequence is built from TRBV5-4 and TRBJ2-1; the D gene is not confidently resolved. Source material: PBMCs. The CDR3 reads as follows: CASSFQAYNEQFF. At the DNA level, the sequence is TGTGCCAGCAGCTTCCAGGCGTACAATGAGCAGTTCTTC.